This T cell receptor (beta chain) was profiled in a study of naive CD8 T cells in extremely preterm neonates (dated by TCRdb to the late 2010s). Some background on the complete study: The abstract gives the adult participants' age range as 25-50 years, whereas the methods give 20-50 years. The study compared the TCRbeta CDR3 repertoires of sorted naive CD8+ T cells among four age groups: extremely preterm neonates, term neonates, young children and adults. Beyond this particular receptor, the publication reports: Preterm CDR3s were shorter, with fewer N additions and less junctional trimming, and were closer to germline than those of older groups. A small sample size and variable productive template counts among preterm samples were noted by the authors as limitations. To track T cell development within individuals, the authors urged prospective longitudinal studies of preterm and term neonates. Preterm neonates shared more CDR3 nucleotide sequences (around 2.5%) than term neonates (approximately 0.4%), young children (around 0.03%) and adults (about 0.01%). Preterm neonates had significantly lower iChao1 richness than all other age groups (p < 0.05) and an even clone distribution, indicating a less rich repertoire.

Its CDR3 holds 14 amino acids, cysteine through phenylalanine. Only the CDR3 portion is preserved as DNA: 42 bases, with reading frame beginning at the first base. Reading the germline V gene (reference sequence) gives CDR1 LNHDA and CDR2 SQIVND. The V and J ends are trimmed by 0 bases and 5 bases, leaving 8 bases between them. TCRbeta CDR3 regions were amplified from genomic DNA by a two-step, bias-controlled multiplex PCR. Primers specific for every TRBV and TRBJ gene segment were used in the multiplex PCR. The immunoSEQ Assay was used to generate the TCRbeta repertoire data. From the authors' description of their analysis: To merge closely related sequences, reads went through filtering and clustering using a relative-frequency ratio and a modified nearest-neighbor algorithm. The V, D and J gene assignments for CDR3 sequences were based on IMGT annotation. Template counts were quantified against synthetic TCR CDR3 analog sequences and normalized for PCR amplification bias. Only unique productive sequences, defined as in-frame CDR3 sequences lacking stop codons, were included in the analyses. The immunoSEQ Analyzer software was used to calculate clonality, defined as 1 minus Pielou's evenness, and iChao1 richness. JMP was used for statistical testing, with Student's t-test or a non-parametric test applied depending on Shapiro-Wilk normality results. Entries here come from immuneACCESS through TCRdb and include only in-frame sequences with V and J called. Some clones fail to appear in such tables; in the studies checked, an unresolved V gene covers under half of the shortfall, and the cause of the remainder is unknown. V and J calls and clone size follow that table, whereas D and trimming were derived from the DNA. The table for this sample lists about 7,900 clones; roughly 98% of them were counted only once. Under 3.5% of the sample belongs to the ten largest clones.

The peripheral blood donors were five healthy children aged about 15-56 months who were having elective routine surgery, plus five healthy nonsmoking adults. Healthy nonsmokers aged 20-50 years, with a median age of around 39 years, served as the adult controls. A FACSAria III cell sorter was used to sort live, Annexin V-negative naive CD8+ T cells (CD3+CD8+CD45RA+CCR7+). Between roughly 17,000 and 110,000 naive CD8+ T cells were sorted per sample. Ficoll-Paque density gradient centrifugation was used to isolate mononuclear cells from diluted blood. Before sorting, mononuclear cells were cryopreserved in about 10% DMSO with around 90% FBS and kept in long-term storage at -150 degrees C. After thawing, the cells were stained with Annexin V and with antibodies against CD3, CD8, CCR7 and CD45RA. Genomic DNA was extracted from snap-frozen sorted cell pellets with the DNeasy Blood and Tissue Kit. To note about this clone: There is no known antigen for this receptor. No base qualities exist here, and no much larger clone lies one base off it.

This clonotype was obtained from a human donor in good health. Sequenced: naive CD8+ T cells from blood. This chain joins TRBV19 to TRBJ1-5; the D gene lacks a confident call. The sequenced DNA: TGTGCCAGTAGTATAGAGCTAAGCGATCAGCCCCAGCATTTT. It specifies CASSIELSDQPQHF.